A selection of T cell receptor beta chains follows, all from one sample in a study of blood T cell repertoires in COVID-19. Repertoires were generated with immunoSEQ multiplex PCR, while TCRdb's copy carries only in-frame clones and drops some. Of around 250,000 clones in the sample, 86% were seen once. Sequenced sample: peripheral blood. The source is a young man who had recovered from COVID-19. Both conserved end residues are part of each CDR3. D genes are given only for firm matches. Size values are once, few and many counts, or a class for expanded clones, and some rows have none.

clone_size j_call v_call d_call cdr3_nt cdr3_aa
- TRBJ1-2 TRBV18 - TGTGCCAGCTCACCACCGTCCGGGGTGCGTGGCTATGGCTACACCTTC CASSPPSGVRGYGYTF
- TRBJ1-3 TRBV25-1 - TGTGCCAGCAGTGAAGGGGGGGATTTAGGAAACACCATATATTTT CASSEGGDLGNTIYF
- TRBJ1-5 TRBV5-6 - TGTGCCAGCAGCTTGTTCGATCAGCCCCAGCATTTT CASSLFDQPQHF
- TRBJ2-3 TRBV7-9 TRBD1 TGTGCCAGCTCCAGGGGGCACACAGATACGCAGTATTTT CASSRGHTDTQYF
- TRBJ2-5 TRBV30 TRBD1 TGTGCCTGGAGTGTATTAAGGGGGCGGAGTGAGACCCAGTACTTC CAWSVLRGRSETQYF
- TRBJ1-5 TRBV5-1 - TGCGCCAGCAGCTCTACAGGCGTCAATCAGCCCCAGCATTTT CASSSTGVNQPQHF
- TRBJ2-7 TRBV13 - TGTGCCAGCAGCTTAGGATCACCCTGGACACCGCTTGCCTACGAGCAGTACTTC CASSLGSPWTPLAYEQYF
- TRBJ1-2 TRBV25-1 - TGTGCCAGCAGTTTCTGGCCCCATGGCTACACCTTC CASSFWPHGYTF
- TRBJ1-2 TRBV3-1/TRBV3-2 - TGTGCCAGCAGCCAAGTCGCCAGGGTAAGTTGCCTAGGCTATGGCTACACCTTC CASSQVARVSCLGYGYTF
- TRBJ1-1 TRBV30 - TGTGCCTGGAGTGTTGGGTTAGGGAGTACTGAAGCTTTCTTT CAWSVGLGSTEAFF
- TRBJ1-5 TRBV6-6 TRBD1 TGTGCCAGCAGCCTGACAGGGGGCAGGGGTCAGCCCCAGCATTTT CASSLTGGRGQPQHF
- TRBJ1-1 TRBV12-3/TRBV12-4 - TGTGCCAGCGAAAGTGGGGGGGCTGAAGCTTTCTTT CASESGGAEAFF
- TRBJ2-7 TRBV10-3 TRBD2 TGTGCCATCAGTGACCCGCCTAGCGGAGCTATCTACGAGCAGTACTTC CAISDPPSGAIYEQYF
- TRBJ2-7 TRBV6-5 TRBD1 TGTGCCAGCAGAGCCAGGCCGGGACAGACCTACGAGCAGTACTTC CASRARPGQTYEQYF
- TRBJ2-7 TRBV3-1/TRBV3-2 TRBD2 TGTGCCAGCAGCCAGGGACTAGCTAACTCCTACGAGCAGTACTTC CASSQGLANSYEQYF
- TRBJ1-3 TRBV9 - TGTGCCAGCAACACGAGGGGGTCTGGAAACACCATATATTTT CASNTRGSGNTIYF
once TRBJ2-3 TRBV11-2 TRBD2 TGTGCCAGCAGCCTCAGGGGCGGGGGGGCCTTTAGGGCAGATACGCAGTATTTT CASSLRGGGAFRADTQYF
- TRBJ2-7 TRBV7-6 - TGTGCCAGCAGCTTAGGTAGCCGGGGTCCATACGAGCAGTACTTC CASSLGSRGPYEQYF
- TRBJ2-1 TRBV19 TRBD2 TGTGCCAGTAGTATAGGGTCCGGACTAGCGGGGGGGCCCTACAATGAGCAGTTCTTC CASSIGSGLAGGPYNEQFF
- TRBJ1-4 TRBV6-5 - TGTGCCAGCAGCACTCTCGGGATCACAAATGAAAAACTGTTTTTT CASSTLGITNEKLFF
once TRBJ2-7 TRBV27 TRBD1 TGTGCCAGCAAGTCACAGGGGATCGCCTACGAGCAGTACTTC CASKSQGIAYEQYF
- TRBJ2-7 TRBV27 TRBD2 TGTGCCAGCAGTCGTGAGGTCCTAGCGGGGGACCCCTACGAGCAGTACTTC CASSREVLAGDPYEQYF
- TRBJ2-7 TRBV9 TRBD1 TGTGCCAGCAGCGGCGGTACAGGGGCAGGGTACGAGCAGTACTTC CASSGGTGAGYEQYF
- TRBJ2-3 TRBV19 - TGTGCCAGTAGTATCAGGGGGGCAGATACGCAGTATTTT CASSIRGADTQYF
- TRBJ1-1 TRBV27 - TGTGCCAGCAGTCCCCGTATGAACACTGAAGCTTTCTTT CASSPRMNTEAFF
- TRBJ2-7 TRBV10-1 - TGCGCCAGCAGTGAAGGCGGGACAGAACCGTACTTC CASSEGGTEPYF
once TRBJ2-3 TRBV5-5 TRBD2 TGTGCCAGCAGCTTGCAGCGGGGTCCGGCAGATACGCAGTATTTT CASSLQRGPADTQYF
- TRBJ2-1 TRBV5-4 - TGTGCCAGCAGCTTGGACACCTCCTACAATGAGCAGTTCTTC CASSLDTSYNEQFF
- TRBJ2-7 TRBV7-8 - TGTGCCAGCAGCTTAGAAGAGGTAGGATCCTACGAGCAGTACTTC CASSLEEVGSYEQYF
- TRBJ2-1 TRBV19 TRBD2 TGTGCCACGGGACTAGCGGGTAAGGCCTACAATGAGCAGTTCTTC CATGLAGKAYNEQFF
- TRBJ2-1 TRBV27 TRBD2 TGTGCCAGCAGCACCGGGACTAGCGGCTACAATGAGCAGTTCTTC CASSTGTSGYNEQFF
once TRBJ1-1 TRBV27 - TGTGCCAGCAGTCAACGAGAGGGATACACTGAAGCTTTCTTT CASSQREGYTEAFF